This T cell receptor (beta chain) was captured by sequencing in a study of shared clonotypes between healthy human individuals. Study context: Three CD4 naive, three CD4 memory, two CD8 naive and one CD8 memory plate were used per donor.

Terminally differentiated effector memory CD45RA+ cells were excluded from the naive CD8 cells, which were CD45RO-negative and positively selected for CCR7. Study-level findings and limits: Collection of samples was limited to blood; tissue repertoires likely differ. For sorted subsets, rarefaction showed incomplete sequencing despite large depth.

Produced via immunoSEQ multiplex PCR; TCRdb's table is partial and in-frame only. This sample yields hundreds of thousands of clones, of which over 90% are seen a single time; around 24% belongs to the top ten. The CDR3 runs 19 residues. Looked up from germline, CDR1 is SSHAT and CDR2 is FNYEAQ (reference sequence). As to this clone: Its target is not known. Relative to the germline gene, one junction end is altered; a read error may explain this.

The sequenced sample consisted of naive CD8+ T cells sorted from blood. The chain links TRBV7-7 to TRBJ2-6; TRBD1 is a possible D gene (6 bases). The receptor was isolated from a man between 25 and 39 years old in good health. DNA of the CDR3: TGTGCTAGCAGCTTAGTTGCCGGCAGGGGAAACTTTGGGGCCAACGTCCTGACTTTC. Its protein is CASSLVAGRGNFGANVLTF.